The clone carrying this T cell receptor (beta chain) has more than one count but fewer than ten. Its antigen is undetermined. These data come from a study of blood T cells in healthy people across ages. Study results and caveats: Naive CD4+ cells and diversity were both higher in long-lived donors than in aged donors. Conclusively comparing naive with antigen-experienced cells was impossible with unsorted PBMCs.

Healthy Caucasians from Russia aged about 6 to 90 served as donors. The authors ran a second PCR of about 6 to 11 cycles using a sample-barcoded 5' primer and a J-beta primer mix. TCRdb used MiXCR to reprocess the 5' RACE reads, holding one entry per CDR3 protein. The sample contains around 690,000 distinct CDR3 sequences, under 65% of which appear only once. Material: blood. The sequence derives from a man aged 60 to 69 in good health.

The CDR3 sequence is CASSLRGAYNGYTF. In nucleotides, the CDR3 is TGTGCCAGTAGTCTCCGCGGGGCTTATAATGGCTACACCTTC. V usage is TRBV19 and J usage is TRBJ1-2; D is perhaps TRBD1 (5 bases). The germline gives CDR1 LNHDA, CDR2 SQIVND (reference sequence). Trimming removed 5 bases at V and 6 bases at J, with 16 bases between. The CDR3 is 14 residues long.